The clone carrying this TCR beta chain has ten or more counts. The CDR3 has 17 amino acids. Unmatched junction bases numbered 7, after V lost 1 base and J lost 5 bases. The germline V gene has CDR1 LGHDT and CDR2 YNNKEL (reference sequence). The record originates from a study of T cells in Graves' hyperthyroidism and ophthalmopathy. Using RNA transcripts as the source, TCR beta CDR3 regions were amplified. Initially, a first-round RT-PCR of the TCR CDR3 employed the HTBI primer set. One entry per CDR3 protein, called by TCRdb with MiXCR from the multiplex PCR reads. Altogether hundreds of thousands of distinct CDR3 sequences are present, roughly 15% being singletons, with the ten largest covering around 13%.

The J gene is TRBJ2-5, the V gene TRBV3-1; TRBD2 agrees at 13 bases. The material sequenced was blood. The sequence came from a man aged 18 to 35 with Graves' ophthalmopathy. The CDR3 sequence is CASSQGTSGGAYETQYF. The CDR3 nucleotides read TGTGCCAGCAGCCAAGGAACTAGCGGGGGGGCCTATGAGACCCAGTACTTC.